This T cell receptor (beta chain) was documented in a study of blood T cell repertoires in COVID-19. Looking at the study overall: Whether acute or convalescent, the COVID-19 samples came from the United States, Italy and Spain. The cDNA or gDNA used as material had been derived from T cells, B-cell-depleted T cells, or PBMCs.

Per the original data handling: Reference gene primer amplification gave nucleated cell count estimates. Generated by immunoSEQ multiplex PCR, the TCRdb table keeps only in-frame clones and is missing some. V, J and clone size reflect that table, while D and trimming were determined from the DNA. The profile shows approximately 52,000 clones, more than 80% of them singletons. The CDR3 length is 17 residues. CDR1 MNHEY and CDR2 SMNVEV come from the germline V gene (reference sequence). The V end was cut by 2 bases, the J end by 2 bases, with 19 bases between. The sequenced sample consisted of peripheral blood. This receptor was identified in a human donor with active COVID-19. The donor label of this sample is uncertain. V and J are TRBV27 and TRBJ2-7; possibly TRBD2 for D (7 bases). CDR3 in amino acids: CASSLRGASGVPYEQYF. CDR3 nucleotide sequence: TGTGCCAGCAGTTTAAGGGGGGCTAGCGGCGTACCCTACGAGCAGTACTTC.